These 31 T cell receptor beta chains share one sample of origin, sequenced in a study of cytomegalovirus exposure and HLA in healthy donors. The study ran its PCR with 60 Vbeta and 13 Jbeta primers. Profiling relied on immunoSEQ multiplex PCR, and the TCRdb table lists in-frame clones only, not all of them. The data hold about 210,000 clones, with about four fifths observed a single time. Source material: PBMCs. The receptors here all came from a male donor in good health and CMV-seropositive.

The chain recombines TRBV7-3 with TRBJ2-1; 10 bases fit TRBD2. V shed 4 bases, J shed 6 bases, and the junction held 6 bases outside the gene matches. CDR3 size: 15 residues. CDR1 SGHTA and CDR2 FQGTGA come from the germline V gene. The CDR3 sequence is CASSSLTSGFNEQFF. The CDR3 nucleotides read TGTGCCAGCAGCTCCCTGACTAGCGGGTTCAATGAGCAGTTCTTC.

V gene TRBV27 combines with J gene TRBJ2-1; 12 bases line up with TRBD1. Germline CDR1 reads MNHEY; CDR2 reads SMNVEV (reference sequence). J lost 10 bases, V lost 5 bases, and 12 bases had no gene match. The CDR3 has 16 amino acids. CDR3 bases: TGTGCCAGCAGTCCTAAAGGGGGACAGGGGGCGTGGGAGCAGTTCTTC. Protein: CASSPKGGQGAWEQFF.

V is TRBV9 and J is TRBJ2-5; D is possibly TRBD1 (5 bases). V was trimmed by 1 base and J by 5 bases, leaving 12 bases between them. This CDR3 has 14 residues. CDR1 is SGDLS, CDR2 YYNGEE, per germline. In DNA, the CDR3 is TGTGCCAGCAGCGTATCCCAGGGTAGGGAGACCCAGTACTTC. It translates to CASSVSQGRETQYF.

The CDR3 spells CASSQFNSGQGPTNYGYTF. CDR3 coding DNA: TGCGCCAGCAGTCAATTTAACTCGGGACAGGGGCCTACTAACTATGGCTACACCTTC. V gene TRBV23-1 combines with J gene TRBJ1-2; TRBD1 agrees at 10 bases. TRBV23-1 is assigned to the ORF class and has an uncertain function. The CDR3 runs 19 residues. With 1 base clipped from V and 0 bases from J, the junction kept 11 bases outside the gene matches.

The chain is built from TRBV27 and TRBJ1-1, with D maybe TRBD1 (6 bases). The CDR3 totals 13 residues. Germline V CDR1 and CDR2: MNHEY, SMNVEV (reference sequence). V gave up 5 bases and J gave up 0 bases, with 7 bases separating them. CDR3 DNA: TGTGCCAGCAGTGGACAGATGAACACTGAAGCTTTCTTT. It translates to CASSGQMNTEAFF.

This clone was observed a handful of times. The chain recombines TRBV7-3 with TRBJ2-1, with D tentatively TRBD1 (5 bases). Germline CDR1 and CDR2: SGHTA and FQGTGA. The CDR3 runs 13 residues. V lost 5 bases and J lost 5, with 10 bases in between. CDR3 sequence: CASSPGNDNEQFF. CDR3 nucleotides: TGTGCCAGCAGCCCAGGGAATGACAATGAGCAGTTCTTC. The full variable domain, with the rest looked up from reference TRBV7-3 and TRBJ2-1, is GAGVSQTPSNKVTEKGKYVELRCDPISGHTALYWYRQSLGQGPEFLIYFQGTGAADDSGLPNDRFFAVRPEGSVSTLKIQRTERGDSAVYLCASSPGNDNEQFFGPGTRLTVL.

Of note for this clone: Other DNA sequences from this sample encode an identical CDR3 as well. The chain joins TRBV9 to TRBJ2-1; D is unclear. The length of the CDR3 is 14 residues. The germline CDR1 and CDR2 sequences are SGDLS and YYNGEE. The V gene lost 2 bases and the J gene lost 0 bases, with 6 bases spanning the gap. The CDR3 DNA is TGTGCCAGCAGCGTGGCAAGCTCCTACAATGAGCAGTTCTTC. It encodes CASSVASSYNEQFF.

J is TRBJ1-2 and V is TRBV5-1; TRBD1 matches 10 bases. The junction had 6 bases not matched to a gene; V was cut back by 3 bases and J by 7 bases. CDR1 is SGHRS, CDR2 YFSETQ, per germline. The CDR3 is 14 residues long. CDR3 sequence: CASSSGTGEIGYTF. DNA for the CDR3: TGCGCCAGCAGCTCAGGGACAGGGGAGATTGGCTACACCTTC.

The chain is built from TRBV7-8 and TRBJ1-2; 7 nucleotides align to TRBD1. The CDR3 has 14 amino acids. Germline V gene lookup returns CDR1 SGHVS and CDR2 FQNEAQ. With 3 bases clipped from V and 3 bases from J, the junction kept 4 bases outside the gene matches. The CDR3 sequence: CASSLTGRDYGYTF. The CDR3 DNA follows: TGTGCCAGCAGCTTGACAGGGCGCGACTATGGCTACACCTTC.

This rearrangement joins TRBV11-2 to TRBJ1-2; D is uncertain. Per the germline V gene, CDR1 is SGHAT and CDR2 is FQNNGV. This CDR3 is built from 13 residues. The V and J ends lost 5 bases and 4 bases respectively, with 11 bases between them. Here the CDR3 reads CASSPGQAYGYTF. The CDR3 region has the DNA TGTGCCAGCAGCCCTGGGCAGGCCTATGGCTACACCTTC.

This chain connects TRBV7-2 to TRBJ2-2, with 10 nucleotides matching TRBD2. V shed 3 bases and J 3 bases; nucleotides not matched to a gene: 1. CDR1 is SGHTA, CDR2 FQGNSA, per germline. The CDR3 is 15 residues long. The CDR3 sequence is CASSLGTSDTGELFF. The CDR3 coding sequence is TGTGCCAGCAGCTTGGGGACTAGCGACACCGGGGAGCTGTTTTTT.

This chain joins TRBV18 and TRBJ2-7, with 8 bases lining up with TRBD2. The germline V gene encodes CDR1 KGHSH and CDR2 LQKENI. The CDR3 runs to 14 residues. V was pared by 4 bases and J by 4 bases, with 6 bases of the junction left unmatched. The CDR3 coding sequence is TGTGCCAGCTCACGAAGTTCGGGGGGGTACGAGCAGTACTTC. Encoded protein: CASSRSSGGYEQYF.

This clone was counted between two and nine times. The chain carries TRBV27 and TRBJ2-7; possibly TRBD1 for D (7 bases). The CDR3 is made up of 13 amino acids. With 5 bases removed from V and 5 bases from J, the gap between germline ends came to 13 bases. Germline CDR1 MNHEY, CDR2 SMNVEV (reference sequence). The CDR3 loop is CASSGGGPHEQYF. CDR3 bases: TGTGCCAGCAGTGGAGGGGGCCCCCACGAGCAGTACTTC.

The chain joins TRBV7-9 to TRBJ2-1; the D gene is possibly TRBD2 (5 bases). The CDR3 is 15 amino acids. The ends were cut back, 5 bases at V and 9 bases at J, with 20 bases in the middle. CDR1 and CDR2 (germline): SEHNR, FQNEAQ (reference sequence). The CDR3 DNA is TGTGCCAGCAGCCAAACCGGGTCATTAGGAGGTGAGCAGTTCTTC. Residues: CASSQTGSLGGEQFF.

This clone came up a few times. CDR3 region: CASSSLSGGEQYF. The CDR3 DNA sequence: TGTGCCAGCAGCTCTCTATCGGGAGGCGAGCAGTACTTC. The chain links TRBV5-4 to TRBJ2-7, with 7 bases that match TRBD2. CDR3 length: 13 amino acids. V gave up 3 bases and J gave up 6 bases; unmatched junction bases: 6. Looked up from germline, CDR1 is SGHNT and CDR2 is YYREEE (reference sequence). The whole variable domain, remainder taken from reference TRBV5-4 and TRBJ2-7, is ETGVTQSPTHLIKTRGQQVTLRCSSQSGHNTVSWYQQALGQGPQFIFQYYREEENGRGNFPPRFSGLQFPNYSSELNVNALELDDSALYLCASSSLSGGEQYFGPGTRLTVT.

Regarding this clone: At one end, the junction sequence differs from germline, possibly due to a read error. The chain joins TRBV7-9 to TRBJ1-1, with D maybe TRBD1 (6 bases). The length of the CDR3 is 14 residues. In germline, CDR1 is SEHNR, CDR2 FQNEAQ (reference sequence). CDR3 sequence (DNA): TGTTCCAGCAGCTCGTCACGGACAGACACTGAAGCTTTCTTT. Protein: CSSSSSRTDTEAFF. The full variable domain, completed using reference TRBV7-9 and TRBJ1-1, is DTGVSQNPRHKITKRGQNVTFRCDPISEHNRLYWYRQTLGQGPEFLTYFQNEAQLEKSRLLSDRFSAERPKGSFSTLEIQRTEQGDSAMYLCSSSSSRTDTEAFFGQGTRLTVV.

This sequence joins TRBV18 and TRBJ1-2; D is undetermined. This CDR3 contains 11 residues. Trimming took 3 bases from V and 8 from J, leaving 7 bases between them. Germline V CDR1 and CDR2: KGHSH, LQKENI. CDR3 coding DNA: TGTGCCAGCTCACCTCTATACGGCTACACCTTC. This encodes CASSPLYGYTF.

V and J are TRBV27 and TRBJ1-2, with TRBD1 matching 8 bases. This CDR3 comprises 16 residues. V shed 0 bases and J 3 bases; nucleotides not matched to a gene: 6. CDR1 and CDR2 from the germline V gene are MNHEY and SMNVEV (reference sequence). The CDR3 spells CASSLSPGGAYYGYTF. The CDR3 coding sequence is TGTGCCAGCAGTTTATCTCCAGGGGGCGCATACTATGGCTACACCTTC.

CDR3 in DNA: TGTGCCAGCAGCTTGTACGGAGATGGCTACACCTTC. Translating it yields CASSLYGDGYTF. J is TRBJ1-2 and V is TRBV5-6; D remains unclear. Germline CDR1 SGHDT, CDR2 YYEEEE. V lost 1 base to trimming and J lost 6 bases, with 7 bases between them. The CDR3 has 12 amino acids.

This clone came up once. This rearrangement joins TRBV10-3 to TRBJ1-2; TRBD1 agrees at 7 bases. The CDR3 totals 16 residues. V was pared by 6 bases and J by 0 bases, with 10 bases of the junction left unmatched. The germline V gene encodes CDR1 ENHRY and CDR2 SYGVKD. The CDR3 reads CAIRNGQASPNYGYTF. The CDR3 coding sequence is TGTGCCATCAGAAACGGACAGGCCTCGCCTAACTATGGCTACACCTTC.

The chain links TRBV5-1 to TRBJ2-5, with 9 bases matching TRBD2. Germline V gene data show CDR1 as SGHRS and CDR2 as YFSETQ. The CDR3 consists of 17 residues. V dropped 4 bases and J dropped 2; count of bases not matched to a gene: 12. The CDR3 DNA sequence: TGCGCCAGCAGCCCCCGTTACCTAGCGGGATTTCAAGAGACCCAGTACTTC. This sequence encodes CASSPRYLAGFQETQYF.

The chain employs TRBV7-9 and TRBJ2-5; D gene ambiguous. Trimming took 0 bases from V and 0 from J, leaving 8 bases between them. The CDR3 runs to 15 residues. Germline CDR1 reads SEHNR; CDR2 reads FQNEAQ (reference sequence). The CDR3 reads CASSLAETNQETQYF. The CDR3 nucleotides read TGTGCCAGCAGCTTAGCGGAGACCAACCAAGAGACCCAGTACTTC. The entire variable domain, with the rest obtained from reference TRBV7-9 and TRBJ2-5, is as follows: DTGVSQNPRHKITKRGQNVTFRCDPISEHNRLYWYRQTLGQGPEFLTYFQNEAQLEKSRLLSDRFSAERPKGSFSTLEIQRTEQGDSAMYLCASSLAETNQETQYFGPGTRLLVL.

The V gene is TRBV6-5, the J gene TRBJ2-2; 8 bases are shared with TRBD1. CDR3 length: 14 amino acids. The ends lost 4 bases at V and 4 bases at J; junction bases unmatched: 2. Germline CDR1 reads MNHEY; CDR2 reads SVGAGI. In DNA, the CDR3 is TGTGCCAGCAGTTGGGGGACAGGCACCGGGGAGCTGTTTTTT. It is translated as CASSWGTGTGELFF.

The V gene is TRBV11-2, the J gene TRBJ1-5; no firm D call. The CDR3 contains 13 residues. Between the trimmed V and J ends, which lost 2 bases and 6 bases, there was a span of 8 bases. In germline, CDR1 is SGHAT, CDR2 FQNNGV. This chain's CDR3 is CASSLIDGQPQHF. Here the CDR3 DNA reads TGTGCCAGCAGCTTAATAGATGGTCAGCCCCAGCATTTT.

The chain uses TRBV11-2 and TRBJ1-1; D may be TRBD1 (5 bases). CDR1 is SGHAT, CDR2 FQNNGV, per germline. CDR3 length: 14 residues. V lost 3 bases to trimming and J lost 3 bases, with 11 bases between them. The CDR3 region is CASSFLDTYTEAFF. The CDR3 DNA is TGTGCCAGCAGCTTCTTGGACACCTACACTGAAGCTTTCTTT.

The rearrangement uses TRBV7-2 and TRBJ2-2; 10 nucleotides match TRBD2. Trimming removed 5 bases from V and 4 bases from J; junction bases left unmatched: 4. The CDR3 is 15 amino acids. Germline V lookup: CDR1 SGHTA, CDR2 FQGNSA. The CDR3 sequence is CASSPSGRGTGELFF. CDR3 DNA sequence: TGTGCCAGCAGCCCCAGCGGGAGGGGCACCGGGGAGCTGTTTTTT. The entire variable domain, with the rest obtained from reference TRBV7-2 and TRBJ2-2, is as follows: GAGVSQSPSNKVTEKGKDVELRCDPISGHTALYWYRQSLGQGLEFLIYFQGNSAPDKSGLPSDRFSAERTGGSVSTLTIQRTQQEDSAVYLCASSPSGRGTGELFFGEGSRLTVL.

The V gene is TRBV7-3, the J gene TRBJ1-2; D not certain. Germline lookup yields CDR1 SGHTA and CDR2 FQGTGA. Trimming cost V 5 bases and J 10 bases, with 17 bases left between them. This CDR3 is 13 amino acids long. The CDR3 nucleotides are TGTGCCAGCAGCCCGGTCCCAAAAGAGGACTACACCTTC. The encoded protein is CASSPVPKEDYTF.

The chain couples TRBV9 to TRBJ2-7; tentative D call: TRBD2 (5 bases). Trimming cost V 0 bases and J 0 bases, with 10 bases left between them. Germline-derived CDR1 and CDR2 are SGDLS and YYNGEE. The CDR3 runs 15 residues. CDR3 in amino acids: CASSVDGGDSYEQYF. The CDR3 nucleotides read TGTGCCAGCAGCGTAGACGGAGGCGACTCCTACGAGCAGTACTTC.

The rearrangement joins TRBV27 to TRBJ1-5; TRBD1 agrees at 8 bases. V shed 8 bases, J shed 2 bases, and the junction held 8 bases outside the gene matches. The CDR3 contains 15 residues. CDR1 is MNHEY and CDR2 is SMNVEV in the germline V gene (reference sequence). The CDR3 loop reads CASGQTGGGNQPQHF. As DNA, the CDR3 is TGTGCCAGCGGCCAAACAGGGGGGGGCAATCAGCCCCAGCATTTT.

This clone was recorded once. V usage is TRBV10-3 and J usage is TRBJ1-1; D might be TRBD1 (5 bases). The CDR3 contains 15 residues. Germline CDR1 is ENHRY and CDR2 is SYGVKD. The germline V and J ends were trimmed by 3 bases and 5 bases, with 16 bases remaining between them. The CDR3: CAISESGPGLTEAFF. In nucleotides, the CDR3 is TGTGCCATCAGTGAAAGTGGGCCGGGACTGACTGAAGCTTTCTTT.

This chain joins TRBV7-8 and TRBJ1-5, with D unresolved. V lost 0 bases and J 4 bases, leaving 4 bases between the germline ends. Germline CDR1 is SGHVS and CDR2 is FQNEAQ. The CDR3 is made up of 13 amino acids. The CDR3 region is CASSLALNQPQHF. CDR3 DNA sequence: TGTGCCAGCAGCTTAGCCCTTAATCAGCCCCAGCATTTT.